This TCR beta chain was captured by sequencing in a study of blood T cell repertoires in COVID-19. How the authors handled the data: The authors estimated nucleated cell counts from reference gene primer amplification. The data were produced by immunoSEQ multiplex PCR, yet TCRdb's version contains in-frame clones alone and is incomplete. V, J and clone size were drawn from that table, and D and trimming were deduced from the DNA. The data contain tens of thousands of clones, roughly 90% of them singletons. This sequence was found in a man of 80 years or more with acute or convalescent COVID-19. The sequencing input was peripheral blood.

The CDR3 loop is CASSQEIRGGRETQYF. Here the CDR3 DNA reads TGTGCCAGCAGCCAAGAGATACGGGGGGGCCGGGAGACCCAGTACTTC. The chain has TRBV3-1 (or the pseudogene TRBV3-2) and TRBJ2-5; 8 bases are a match to TRBD2. V shed 0 bases and J 5 bases; nucleotides not matched to a gene: 8. This CDR3 is built from 16 residues. Germline V gives CDR1 LGHDT, CDR2 YNNKEL (reference sequence).